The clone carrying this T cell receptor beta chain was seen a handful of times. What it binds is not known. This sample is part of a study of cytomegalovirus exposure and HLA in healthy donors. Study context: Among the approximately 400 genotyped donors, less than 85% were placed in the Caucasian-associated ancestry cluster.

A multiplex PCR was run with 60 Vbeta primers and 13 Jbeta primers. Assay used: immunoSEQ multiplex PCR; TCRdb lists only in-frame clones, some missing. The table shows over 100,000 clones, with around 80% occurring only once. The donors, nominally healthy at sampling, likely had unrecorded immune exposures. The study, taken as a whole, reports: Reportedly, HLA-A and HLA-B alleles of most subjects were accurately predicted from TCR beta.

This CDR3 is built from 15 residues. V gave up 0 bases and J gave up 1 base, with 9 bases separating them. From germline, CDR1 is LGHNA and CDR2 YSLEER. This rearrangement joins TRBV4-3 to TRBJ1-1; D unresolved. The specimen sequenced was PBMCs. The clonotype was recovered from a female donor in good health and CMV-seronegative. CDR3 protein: CASSQDSTGNTEAFF. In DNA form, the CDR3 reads TGCGCCAGCAGCCAAGATAGTACCGGGAACACTGAAGCTTTCTTT.